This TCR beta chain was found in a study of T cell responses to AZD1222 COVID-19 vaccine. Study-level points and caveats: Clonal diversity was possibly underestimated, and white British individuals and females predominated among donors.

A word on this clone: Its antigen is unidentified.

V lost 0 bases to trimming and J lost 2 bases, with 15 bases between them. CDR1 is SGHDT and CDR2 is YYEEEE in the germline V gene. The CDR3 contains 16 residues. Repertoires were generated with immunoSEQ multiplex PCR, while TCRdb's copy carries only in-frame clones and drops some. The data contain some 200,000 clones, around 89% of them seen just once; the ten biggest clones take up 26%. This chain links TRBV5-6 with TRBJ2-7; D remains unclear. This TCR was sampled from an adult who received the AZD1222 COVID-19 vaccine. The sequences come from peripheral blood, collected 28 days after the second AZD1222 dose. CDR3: CASSLASRRATYEQYF. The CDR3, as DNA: TGTGCCAGCAGCTTGGCATCACGCCGGGCTACCTACGAGCAGTACTTC.